This entry lists 32 T cell receptor beta chains sequenced from one sample in a study of early T cells in non-severe SARS-CoV-2 infection. One entry per CDR3 protein results from TCRdb running MiXCR on the 5' RACE reads. This table has 50,000 to 85,000 distinct CDR3 sequences, less than 9.5% appearing once. The sample comprised whole blood. These TCRs come from an adult who was a healthcare worker with PCR-confirmed SARS-CoV-2 infection or an uninfected control (not recorded which).

J is TRBJ2-1 and V is TRBV20-1; 7 bases line up with TRBD2. Germline V gene sequence: CDR1 DFQATT, CDR2 SNEGSKA (reference sequence). The CDR3 runs 15 residues. The V segment lost 3 bases and the J segment 1 base; nucleotides outside the gene matches: 6. The CDR3 nucleotides are TGCAGTGCTAGGAACCAGCGGGGATCCTACAATGAGCAGTTCTTC. This gives the protein CSARNQRGSYNEQFF.

This clonotype appeared a few times. V gene TRBV12-3 or TRBV12-4 combines with J gene TRBJ2-4; D is possibly TRBD1 (5 bases). This CDR3 has 12 amino acids. The V and J ends lost 6 bases and 8 bases respectively, with 11 bases between them. The DNA for the CDR3 is TGTGCCAGCAGATCTGAAGGGGACATTCAGTACTTC. Translation gives CASRSEGDIQYF.

This chain joins TRBV15 and TRBJ2-1; 7 positions agree with TRBD2. V gave up 2 bases and J gave up 0 bases; unmatched junction bases: 4. The CDR3 extends over 16 amino acids. Per germline, CDR1 LNHNV and CDR2 YYDKDF (reference sequence). The CDR3, as DNA: TGTGCCACCAGCAGATCCCCTAGCGGCTCCTACAATGAGCAGTTCTTC. Encoded protein: CATSRSPSGSYNEQFF.

The rearrangement links TRBV12-3 or TRBV12-4 to TRBJ2-3; no firm D call. With 6 bases removed from V and 5 bases from J, the gap between germline ends came to 15 bases. The CDR3 is 14 residues long. The CDR3 region is CASSLLMAVDTQYF. DNA for the CDR3: TGTGCCAGCAGCCTCTTAATGGCGGTAGATACGCAGTATTTT.

The chain recombines TRBV12-5 with TRBJ2-1; D remains ambiguous. CDR1 and CDR2 from the germline V gene are LGHNT and FRNRAP. The CDR3 loop spans 15 amino acids. Between the trimmed V and J ends, which lost 1 base and 0 bases, there was a span of 7 bases. CDR3 in amino acids: CASGLGLSSYNEQFF. CDR3 nucleotides: TGTGCTAGTGGTTTGGGGCTAAGCTCCTACAATGAGCAGTTCTTC. Drawing the rest from reference TRBV12-5 and TRBJ2-1, the complete variable domain is DARVTQTPRHKVTEMGQEVTMRCQPILGHNTVFWYRQTMMQGLELLAYFRNRAPLDDSGMPKDRFSAEMPDATLATLKIQPSEPRDSAVYFCASGLGLSSYNEQFFGPGTRLTVL.

In this sample, this clonotype turned up a few times. V usage is TRBV10-3 and J usage is TRBJ1-1; D unresolved. Per germline, CDR1 ENHRY and CDR2 SYGVKD. The CDR3 sequence is 15 residues long. With 4 bases removed from V and 4 bases from J, the gap between germline ends came to 16 bases. The CDR3 coding sequence is TGTGCCATCAGTGCAGTACCGAGGGATGGCACTGAAGCTTTCTTT. This translates into CAISAVPRDGTEAFF.

This chain connects TRBV10-3 to TRBJ1-1, with D perhaps matching TRBD1 (6 bases). This CDR3 contains 15 residues. CDR1 ENHRY and CDR2 SYGVKD come from the germline V gene. The V and J ends lost 6 bases and 3 bases respectively, with 17 bases between them. The CDR3 reads CAIRPGQLDDTEAFF. The CDR3 nucleotides are TGTGCCATCAGACCGGGACAATTGGATGACACTGAAGCTTTCTTT.

The chain has TRBV5-6 and TRBJ2-3; D is tentatively TRBD1 or TRBD2 (5 bases each). The CDR3 sequence is 16 residues long. Per the germline V gene, CDR1 is SGHDT and CDR2 is YYEEEE. V lost 3 bases and J 2 bases, leaving 16 bases between the germline ends. CDR3 DNA sequence: TGTGCCAGCAGCTGGGGGAGCTGGACCCACACAGATACGCAGTATTTT. It yields the protein CASSWGSWTHTDTQYF. The full variable domain, in which reference TRBV5-6 and TRBJ2-3 provide the parts outside the CDR3, is DAGVTQSPTHLIKTRGQQVTLRCSPKSGHDTVSWYQQALGQGPQFIFQYYEEEERQRGNFPDRFSGHQFPNYSSELNVNALLLGDSALYLCASSWGSWTHTDTQYFGPGTRLTVL.

This chain uses TRBV7-2 with TRBJ2-7, with 9 bases aligning to TRBD1. This CDR3 spans 15 amino acids. V lost 2 bases and J lost 7; bases outside the gene matches: 9. Germline-derived CDR1 and CDR2 are SGHTA and FQGNSA. CDR3 amino acids: CASSLTGQGYWEQYF. The CDR3 DNA is TGTGCCAGCAGCTTAACGGGACAGGGATATTGGGAGCAGTACTTC.

This clonotype has at least ten counts. CDR3 loop: CASSLNYPLAGRDTETQYF. In nucleotides, the CDR3 is TGTGCCAGCAGCTTAAATTACCCACTAGCGGGGAGGGATACGGAGACCCAGTACTTC. The chain joins TRBV11-2 to TRBJ2-5; 10 nucleotides agree with TRBD2. Per germline, CDR1 SGHAT and CDR2 FQNNGV. The CDR3 sequence is 19 residues long. V gave up 2 bases and J gave up 5 bases; unmatched junction bases: 17. The full variable domain, rest sourced from reference TRBV11-2 and TRBJ2-5, is EAGVAQSPRYKIIEKRQSVAFWCNPISGHATLYWYQQILGQGPKLLIQFQNNGVVDDSQLPKDRFSAERLKGVDSTLKIQPAKLEDSAVYLCASSLNYPLAGRDTETQYFGPGTRLLVL.

This clonotype was detected many times. The chain recombines TRBV30 with TRBJ2-7; D remains ambiguous. The CDR3 runs to 17 residues. CDR1 is GTSNPN, CDR2 SVGIG, per germline (reference sequence). V dropped 1 base and J dropped 3 bases, with 22 bases sitting between them. CDR3 region: CAWSGPDPAVKFYEQYF. In DNA form, the CDR3 reads TGTGCCTGGAGTGGGCCAGACCCGGCAGTTAAATTCTACGAGCAGTACTTC.

This sequence joins TRBV12-3 or TRBV12-4 and TRBJ2-2; a possible D gene is TRBD1 (6 bases). The CDR3 is 15 residues long. Deletions cut 5 bases from V and 1 base from J, with 11 bases between. The DNA for the CDR3 is TGTGCCAGCAGTGTCGGACAGATGAACACCGGGGAGCTGTTTTTT. Translation gives CASSVGQMNTGELFF.

The chain uses TRBV11-2 and TRBJ1-3; the D gene is possibly TRBD1 (5 bases). The CDR3 sequence is 13 residues long. The ends were cut back, 5 bases at V and 5 bases at J, with 10 bases in the middle. Germline V gene data show CDR1 as SGHAT and CDR2 as FQNNGV. The CDR3 bases are TGTGCCAGCAGCCTAGGGGTGCGAAACACCATATATTTT. Protein sequence: CASSLGVRNTIYF.

This clonotype came up a few times. This chain links TRBV6-6 with TRBJ2-3; D uncertain. Trimming left V 2 bases short and J 4 bases short, with 16 bases between. In germline, CDR1 is MNHNY, CDR2 SVGAGI (reference sequence). The CDR3 length is 16 residues. In DNA form, the CDR3 reads TGTGCCAGCAGTTACGTAGGGCACACCATACCAGATACGCAGTATTTT. It yields the protein CASSYVGHTIPDTQYF.

This clonotype was counted only a few times. The chain combines TRBV12-3 or TRBV12-4 with TRBJ2-7; D gene uncertain. V was clipped by 3 bases and J by 2 bases, with 8 bases between them. The CDR3 covers 13 residues. The CDR3 protein is CASSFGRPYEQYF. CDR3 nucleotides: TGTGCCAGCAGTTTCGGCAGGCCCTACGAGCAGTACTTC.

J is TRBJ2-3 and V is TRBV7-9, with 7 bases that match TRBD2. J lost 1 base, V lost 6 bases, and 16 bases had no gene match. Germline V lookup: CDR1 SEHNR, CDR2 FQNEAQ (reference sequence). This CDR3 is 18 amino acids long. CDR3 in DNA: TGTGCCAGCAGGAAAAGAGCGGGACGGATTCCAGGCACAGATACGCAGTATTTT. Translation gives CASRKRAGRIPGTDTQYF.

The chain combines TRBV4-2 with TRBJ1-1; 10 bases are shared with TRBD1. The ends lost 4 bases at V and 5 bases at J; junction bases unmatched: 7. The CDR3 contains 15 residues. In germline, CDR1 is LGHNA, CDR2 YNFKEQ. CDR3 in amino acids: CASSPLGTGDTEAFF. CDR3 sequence (DNA): TGTGCCAGCAGCCCACTAGGGACAGGGGATACTGAAGCTTTCTTT.

The V gene is TRBV5-4, the J gene TRBJ2-1; the D is unclear. The CDR3 runs to 14 residues. V gave up 0 bases and J gave up 8 bases, with 12 bases separating them. Germline CDR1 reads SGHNT; CDR2 reads YYREEE (reference sequence). DNA of the CDR3: TGTGCCAGCAGCTTGGACACGAGATCGGATGAGCAGTTCTTC. This gives the protein CASSLDTRSDEQFF.

This clonotype showed up just a few times. The chain joins TRBV13 to TRBJ2-7, with 9 bases aligning to TRBD1. CDR3 length equals 14 residues. Germline CDR1 is PRHDT and CDR2 is FYEKMQ (reference sequence). V lost 6 bases and J lost 6; bases outside the gene matches: 9. CDR3 DNA sequence: TGTGCCAGCAGTCCGGGACAGGGATCAGGCGAGCAGTACTTC. Translated: CASSPGQGSGEQYF.

This clonotype was picked up a small number of times. The V call is TRBV7-3, the J call TRBJ2-3; either TRBD1 or TRBD2 may supply D (5 bases each). CDR1 and CDR2 from the germline V gene are SGHTA and FQGTGA. This CDR3 has 14 residues. Trimming shortened V by 2 bases and J by 8 bases, and 14 bases separated the two germline ends. CDR3 sequence (DNA): TGTGCCAGCAGCTTAGGCCGGGACCTGCCTACGCAGTATTTT. Translating it yields CASSLGRDLPTQYF.

CDR3 nucleotides: TGCAGTGCTGCCCTCCCACAAGTACGAATGGGTGAGCAGTTCTTC. This encodes CSAALPQVRMGEQFF. This chain uses TRBV20-1 with TRBJ2-1; D is undetermined. The CDR3 spans 15 residues. V lost 5 bases to trimming and J lost 9 bases, with 23 bases between them. Germline CDR1 and CDR2: DFQATT and SNEGSKA (reference sequence).

The gene calls are TRBV27 and TRBJ2-3, with TRBD2 matching over 12 bases. The germline V gene has CDR1 MNHEY and CDR2 SMNVEV (reference sequence). The CDR3 spans 19 residues. The V segment lost 6 bases and the J segment 1 base; nucleotides outside the gene matches: 14. CDR3 residues: CASSRGGWTSGVGTDTQYF. DNA for the CDR3: TGTGCCAGCAGCCGAGGGGGATGGACTAGCGGGGTCGGCACAGATACGCAGTATTTT.

This clonotype has a count of ten or more. CDR3 in amino acids: CSVEQSYEQYF. CDR3 in DNA: TGCAGCGTTGAGCAGTCCTACGAGCAGTACTTC. The chain carries TRBV29-1 and TRBJ2-7; no reliable D call. From germline, CDR1 is SQVTM and CDR2 ANQGSEA. The V end lost 3 bases, the J end lost 1 base, and 4 bases lay between the germline ends. This CDR3 contains 11 residues.

This clonotype was found a few times. The chain links TRBV20-1 to TRBJ1-6; D gene uncertain. Germline V gene lookup returns CDR1 DFQATT and CDR2 SNEGSKA (reference sequence). Trimming pared 4 bases from V and 2 bases from J, leaving 12 bases between. There are 15 residues in the CDR3. CDR3 residues: CSANFQLTYNSPLHF. As DNA, the CDR3 is TGCAGTGCTAATTTTCAGCTCACCTATAATTCACCCCTCCACTTT.

This clonotype was detected many times. The V and J genes are TRBV9 and TRBJ2-1; 9 bases are shared with TRBD2. This CDR3 is 17 amino acids long. With V trimmed by 3 bases and J by 1 base, 8 bases remained unmatched. The germline V gene encodes CDR1 SGDLS and CDR2 YYNGEE. The DNA for the CDR3 is TGTGCCAGCAGCGCCCCCCGTGCGGGAGGGTCCTACAATGAGCAGTTCTTC. Its protein is CASSAPRAGGSYNEQFF.

This clonotype came up many times. This rearrangement joins TRBV9 to TRBJ2-2; the D gene is possibly TRBD1 (5 bases). Trimming left V 3 bases short and J 1 base short, with 10 bases between. The CDR3 is made up of 15 amino acids. Germline values: CDR1 SGDLS, CDR2 YYNGEE. The CDR3 region is CASSGPQGNTGELFF. The CDR3 bases are TGTGCCAGCAGCGGACCGCAGGGGAACACCGGGGAGCTGTTTTTT. The variable domain in full, with the rest retrieved from reference TRBV9 and TRBJ2-2, is DSGVTQTPKHLITATGQRVTLRCSPRSGDLSVYWYQQSLDQGLQFLIQYYNGEERAKGNILERFSAQQFPDLHSELNLSSLELGDSALYFCASSGPQGNTGELFFGEGSRLTVL.

This clonotype was seen a few times. The chain joins TRBV20-1 to TRBJ2-7; the D gene is possibly TRBD2 (6 bases). Trimming removed 5 bases at V and 4 bases at J, with 15 bases between. The germline CDR1 and CDR2 sequences are DFQATT and SNEGSKA (reference sequence). The CDR3 runs to 13 residues. For the CDR3, the DNA is TGCAGTGCTTTCCTGTCCGCGGGGTACGAGCAGTACTTC. Translating gives CSAFLSAGYEQYF.

This clonotype was recorded many times. CDR3 bases: TGTGCCAGCAGCGGACCGACTAGTTCACAAGAGACCCAGTACTTC. Translation: CASSGPTSSQETQYF. This chain joins TRBV9 and TRBJ2-5, with D possibly TRBD2 on 6 matching bases. The CDR3 runs to 15 residues. V lost 3 bases and J lost 2, with 14 bases in between. Germline V lookup: CDR1 SGDLS, CDR2 YYNGEE.

The V call is TRBV5-5, the J call TRBJ2-2; no firm D call. CDR1 and CDR2 (germline): SGHKS, YYEKEE (reference sequence). CDR3 length equals 13 residues. V was cut by 3 bases and J by 6 bases, with 9 bases left in between. CDR3 in amino acids: CASSSPDPGELFF. The CDR3 DNA reads TGTGCCAGCAGCTCGCCCGATCCCGGGGAGCTGTTTTTT.

At least ten counts were recorded for this clonotype. V usage is TRBV20-1 and J usage is TRBJ1-6; TRBD1 agrees at 8 bases. Germline loops: CDR1 DFQATT, CDR2 SNEGSKA (reference sequence). V lost 5 bases, J lost 7 bases, and 13 bases stayed unmatched. The CDR3 is 16 residues long. The CDR3 nucleotides read TGCAGTGCTCCGAGGGCGACAGGGGCGATCAATTCACCCCTCCACTTT. Its translation is CSAPRATGAINSPLHF.

The chain carries TRBV20-1 and TRBJ1-1; a weak D match, TRBD1 (5 bases). CDR1 is DFQATT, CDR2 SNEGSKA, per germline (reference sequence). There are 13 residues in the CDR3. V lost 4 bases, J lost 4 bases, and 13 bases lay in between. CDR3 DNA sequence: TGCAGTGCTATAGATGCAGGGATCACTGAAGCTTTCTTT. This translates into CSAIDAGITEAFF.

The chain recombines TRBV7-9 with TRBJ2-7; 9 positions agree with TRBD1. Germline V lookup: CDR1 SEHNR, CDR2 FQNEAQ (reference sequence). The ends lost 6 bases at V and 5 bases at J; junction bases unmatched: 11. CDR3 length: 15 residues. DNA of the CDR3: TGTGCCAGCAGTCTTCCCGGGACAGGGTCTCACGAGCAGTACTTC. Its translation is CASSLPGTGSHEQYF.